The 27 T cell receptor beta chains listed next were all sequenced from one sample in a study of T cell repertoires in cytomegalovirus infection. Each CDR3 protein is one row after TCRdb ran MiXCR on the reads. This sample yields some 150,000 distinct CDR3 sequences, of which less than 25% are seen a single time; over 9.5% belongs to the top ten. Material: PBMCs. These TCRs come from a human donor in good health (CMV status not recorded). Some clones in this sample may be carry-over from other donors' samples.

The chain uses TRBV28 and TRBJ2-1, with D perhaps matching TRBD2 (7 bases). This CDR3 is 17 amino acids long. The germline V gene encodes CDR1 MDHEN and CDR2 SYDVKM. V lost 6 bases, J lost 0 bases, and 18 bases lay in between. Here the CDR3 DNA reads TGTGCCAGCAGCGTAACGGGGGGCCGAGGCTCCTACAATGAGCAGTTCTTC. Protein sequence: CASSVTGGRGSYNEQFF. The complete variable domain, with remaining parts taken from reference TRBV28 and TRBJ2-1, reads DVKVTQSSRYLVKRTGEKVFLECVQDMDHENMFWYRQDPGLGLRLIYFSYDVKMKEKGDIPEGYSVSREKKERFSLILESASTNQTSMYLCASSVTGGRGSYNEQFFGPGTRLTVL.

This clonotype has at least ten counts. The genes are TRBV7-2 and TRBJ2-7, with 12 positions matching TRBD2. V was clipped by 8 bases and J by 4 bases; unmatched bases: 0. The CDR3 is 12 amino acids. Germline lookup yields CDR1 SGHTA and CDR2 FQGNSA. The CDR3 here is CASGLAGYEQYF. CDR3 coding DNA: TGTGCCAGCGGACTAGCGGGATACGAGCAGTACTTC.

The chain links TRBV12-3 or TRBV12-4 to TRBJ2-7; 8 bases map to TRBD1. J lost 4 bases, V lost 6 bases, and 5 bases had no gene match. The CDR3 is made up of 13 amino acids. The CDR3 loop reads CASRLQGAYEQYF. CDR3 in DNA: TGTGCCAGCAGGCTTCAGGGGGCGTACGAGCAGTACTTC.

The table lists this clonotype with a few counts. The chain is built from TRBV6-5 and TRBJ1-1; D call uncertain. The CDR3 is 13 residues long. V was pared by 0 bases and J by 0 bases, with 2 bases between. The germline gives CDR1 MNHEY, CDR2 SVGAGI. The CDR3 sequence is CASSYSMNTEAFF. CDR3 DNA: TGTGCCAGCAGTTACTCGATGAACACTGAAGCTTTCTTT.

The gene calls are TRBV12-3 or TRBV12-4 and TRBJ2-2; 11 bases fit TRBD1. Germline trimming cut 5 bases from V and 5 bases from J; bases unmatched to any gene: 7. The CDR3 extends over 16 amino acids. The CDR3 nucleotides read TGTGCCAGCAGTCCGGACAGGGGGCGCCGAACCGGGGAGCTGTTTTTT. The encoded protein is CASSPDRGRRTGELFF.

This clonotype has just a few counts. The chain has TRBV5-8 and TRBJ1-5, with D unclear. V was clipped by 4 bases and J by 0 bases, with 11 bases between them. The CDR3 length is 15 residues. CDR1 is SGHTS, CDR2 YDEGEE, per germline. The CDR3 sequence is CASSPPRSSNQPQHF. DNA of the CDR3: TGTGCCAGCAGCCCCCCCCGCAGTAGCAATCAGCCCCAGCATTTT.

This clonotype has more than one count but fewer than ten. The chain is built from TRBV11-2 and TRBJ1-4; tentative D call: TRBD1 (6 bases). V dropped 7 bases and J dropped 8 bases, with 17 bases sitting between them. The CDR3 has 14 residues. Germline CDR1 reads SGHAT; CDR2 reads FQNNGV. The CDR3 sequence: CASTLLPDSEKLFF. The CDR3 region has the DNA TGTGCCAGCACCCTTCTCCCGGACAGCGAAAAACTGTTTTTT.

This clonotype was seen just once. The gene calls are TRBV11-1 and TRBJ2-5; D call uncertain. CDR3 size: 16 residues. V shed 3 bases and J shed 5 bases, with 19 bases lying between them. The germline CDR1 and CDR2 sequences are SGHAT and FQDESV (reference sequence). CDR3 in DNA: TGTGCCAGCAGCTTCGGTCGGCTAGGCAATGCGGAGACCCAGTACTTC. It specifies CASSFGRLGNAETQYF. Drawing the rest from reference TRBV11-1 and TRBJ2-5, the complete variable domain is EAEVAQSPRYKITEKSQAVAFWCDPISGHATLYWYRQILGQGPELLVQFQDESVVDDSQLPKDRFSAERLKGVDSTLKIQPAELGDSAMYLCASSFGRLGNAETQYFGPGTRLLVL.

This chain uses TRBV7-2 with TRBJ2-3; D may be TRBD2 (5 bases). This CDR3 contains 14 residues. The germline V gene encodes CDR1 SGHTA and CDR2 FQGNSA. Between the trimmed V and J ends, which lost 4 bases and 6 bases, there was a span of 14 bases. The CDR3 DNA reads TGTGCCAGCAGCTCCTGGACTGTCGGGGATACGCAGTATTTT. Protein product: CASSSWTVGDTQYF.

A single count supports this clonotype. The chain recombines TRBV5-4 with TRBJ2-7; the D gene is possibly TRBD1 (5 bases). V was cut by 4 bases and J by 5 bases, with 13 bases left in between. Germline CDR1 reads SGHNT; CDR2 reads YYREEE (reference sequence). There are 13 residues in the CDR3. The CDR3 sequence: CASSIDSHHEQYF. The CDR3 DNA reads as TGTGCCAGCAGCATCGACAGTCACCACGAGCAGTACTTC.

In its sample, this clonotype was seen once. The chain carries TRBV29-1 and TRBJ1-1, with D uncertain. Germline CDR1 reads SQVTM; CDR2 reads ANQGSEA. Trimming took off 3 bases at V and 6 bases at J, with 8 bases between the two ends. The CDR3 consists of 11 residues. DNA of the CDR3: TGCAGCGTTGACGGGATCGCTGAAGCTTTCTTT. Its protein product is CSVDGIAEAFF.

The CDR3 nucleotides read TGTGCCAGCAGCTGGACGGATTACGAGCAGTACTTC. Amino acid sequence: CASSWTDYEQYF. The chain joins TRBV7-9 to TRBJ2-7; D is undetermined. Germline values: CDR1 SEHNR, CDR2 FQNEAQ (reference sequence). This CDR3 is built from 12 residues. V gave up 4 bases and J gave up 4 bases, with 8 bases separating them.

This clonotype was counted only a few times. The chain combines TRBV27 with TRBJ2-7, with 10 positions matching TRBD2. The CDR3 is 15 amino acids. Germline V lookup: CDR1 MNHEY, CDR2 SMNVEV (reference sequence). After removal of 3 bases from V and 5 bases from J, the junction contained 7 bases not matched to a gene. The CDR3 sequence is CASSFSASGGDEQYF. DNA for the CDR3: TGTGCCAGCAGTTTTTCGGCAAGCGGGGGGGACGAGCAGTACTTC.

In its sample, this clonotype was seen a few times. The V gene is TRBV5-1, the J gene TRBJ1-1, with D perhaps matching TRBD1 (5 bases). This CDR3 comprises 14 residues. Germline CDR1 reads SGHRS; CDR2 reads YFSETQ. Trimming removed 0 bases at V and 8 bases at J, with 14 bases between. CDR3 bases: TGCGCCAGCAGCTTGGATGGGGGTCGGGGGGAAGCTTTCTTT. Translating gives CASSLDGGRGEAFF. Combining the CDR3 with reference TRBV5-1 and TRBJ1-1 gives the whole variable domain KAGVTQTPRYLIKTRGQQVTLSCSPISGHRSVSWYQQTPGQGLQFLFEYFSETQRNKGNFPGRFSGRQFSNSRSEMNVSTLELGDSALYLCASSLDGGRGEAFFGQGTRLTVV.

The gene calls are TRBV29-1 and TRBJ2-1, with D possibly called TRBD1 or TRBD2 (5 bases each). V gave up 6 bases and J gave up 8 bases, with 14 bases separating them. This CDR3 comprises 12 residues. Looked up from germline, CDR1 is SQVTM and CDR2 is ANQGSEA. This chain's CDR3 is CSVPWGIDEQFF. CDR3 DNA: TGCAGCGTCCCGTGGGGGATCGATGAGCAGTTCTTC.

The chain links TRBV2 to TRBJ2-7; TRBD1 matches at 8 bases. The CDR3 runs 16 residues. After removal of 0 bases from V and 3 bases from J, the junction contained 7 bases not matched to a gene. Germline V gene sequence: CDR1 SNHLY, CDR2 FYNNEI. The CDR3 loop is CASSEADRGADYEQYF. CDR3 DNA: TGTGCCAGCAGTGAAGCCGACAGGGGAGCTGACTACGAGCAGTACTTC.

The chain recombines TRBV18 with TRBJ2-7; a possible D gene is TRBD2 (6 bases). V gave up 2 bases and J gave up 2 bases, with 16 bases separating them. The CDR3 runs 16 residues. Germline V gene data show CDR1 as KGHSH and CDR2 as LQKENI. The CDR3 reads CASSPRTPGGTYEQYF. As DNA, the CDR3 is TGTGCCAGCTCACCAAGGACCCCCGGGGGAACCTACGAGCAGTACTTC.

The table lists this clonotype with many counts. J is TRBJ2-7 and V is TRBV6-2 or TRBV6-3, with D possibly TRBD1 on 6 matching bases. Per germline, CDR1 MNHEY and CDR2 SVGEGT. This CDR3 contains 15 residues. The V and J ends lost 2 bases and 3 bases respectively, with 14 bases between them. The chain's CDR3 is CASSYGSGVGYEQYF. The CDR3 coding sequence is TGTGCCAGCAGTTACGGGTCAGGGGTCGGCTACGAGCAGTACTTC.

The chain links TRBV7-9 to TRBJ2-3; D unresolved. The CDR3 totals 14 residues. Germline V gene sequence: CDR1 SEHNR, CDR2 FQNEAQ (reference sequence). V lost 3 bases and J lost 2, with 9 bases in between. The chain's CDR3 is CASSFSPFTDTQYF. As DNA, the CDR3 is TGTGCCAGCAGCTTCTCTCCCTTCACAGATACGCAGTATTTT.

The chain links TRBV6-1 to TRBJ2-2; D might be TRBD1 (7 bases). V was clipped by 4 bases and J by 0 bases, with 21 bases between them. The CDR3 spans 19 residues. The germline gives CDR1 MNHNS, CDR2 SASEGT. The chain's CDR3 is CASSAKHGGTVSNTGELFF. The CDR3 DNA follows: TGTGCCAGCAGTGCAAAACACGGCGGGACAGTTTCGAACACCGGGGAGCTGTTTTTT.

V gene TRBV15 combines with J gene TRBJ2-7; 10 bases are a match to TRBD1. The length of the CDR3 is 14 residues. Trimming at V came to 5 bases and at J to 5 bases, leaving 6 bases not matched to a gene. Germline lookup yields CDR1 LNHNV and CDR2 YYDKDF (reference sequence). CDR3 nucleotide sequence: TGTGCCACCAGCGATCGGACAGGGGGAAACGAGCAGTACTTC. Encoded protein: CATSDRTGGNEQYF.

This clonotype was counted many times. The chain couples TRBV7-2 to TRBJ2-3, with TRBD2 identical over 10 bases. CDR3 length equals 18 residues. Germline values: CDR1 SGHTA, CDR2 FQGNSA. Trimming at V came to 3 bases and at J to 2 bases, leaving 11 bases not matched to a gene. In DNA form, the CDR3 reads TGTGCCAGCAGCTTCTTAGCGGGAGGTAGGAGCCCCACAGATACGCAGTATTTT. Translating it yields CASSFLAGGRSPTDTQYF. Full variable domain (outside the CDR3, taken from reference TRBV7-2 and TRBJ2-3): GAGVSQSPSNKVTEKGKDVELRCDPISGHTALYWYRQSLGQGLEFLIYFQGNSAPDKSGLPSDRFSAERTGGSVSTLTIQRTQQEDSAVYLCASSFLAGGRSPTDTQYFGPGTRLTVL.

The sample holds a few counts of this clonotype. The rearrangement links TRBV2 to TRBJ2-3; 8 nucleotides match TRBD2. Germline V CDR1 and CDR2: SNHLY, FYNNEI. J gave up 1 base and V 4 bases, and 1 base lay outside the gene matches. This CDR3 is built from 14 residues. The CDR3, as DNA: TGTGCCAGCAGTGCGGGGGGGCGCACAGATACGCAGTATTTT. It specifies CASSAGGRTDTQYF.

The CDR3 loop reads CASSVVDGAPYF. In DNA, the CDR3 is TGTGCCAGCAGCGTAGTAGACGGGGCGCCGTATTTT. V is TRBV9 and J is TRBJ2-3, with D perhaps being TRBD1 or TRBD2 (5 bases each). The V end lost 0 bases, the J end lost 14 bases, and 13 bases lay between the germline ends. Germline lookup yields CDR1 SGDLS and CDR2 YYNGEE. The CDR3 is 12 amino acids. Combining the CDR3 with reference TRBV9 and TRBJ2-3 gives the whole variable domain DSGVTQTPKHLITATGQRVTLRCSPRSGDLSVYWYQQSLDQGLQFLIQYYNGEERAKGNILERFSAQQFPDLHSELNLSSLELGDSALYFCASSVVDGAPYFGPGTRLTVL.

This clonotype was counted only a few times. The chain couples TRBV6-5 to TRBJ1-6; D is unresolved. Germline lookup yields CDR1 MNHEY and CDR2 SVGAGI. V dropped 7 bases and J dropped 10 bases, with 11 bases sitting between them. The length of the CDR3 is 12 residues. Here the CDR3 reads CASNGVGSPLHF. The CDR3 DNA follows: TGTGCCAGCAATGGGGTAGGCTCACCCCTCCACTTT.

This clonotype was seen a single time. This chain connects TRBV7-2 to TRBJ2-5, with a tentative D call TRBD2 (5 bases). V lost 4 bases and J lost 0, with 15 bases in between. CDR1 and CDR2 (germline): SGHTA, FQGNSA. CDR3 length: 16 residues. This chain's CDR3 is CASSSMLAADQETQYF. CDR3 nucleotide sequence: TGTGCCAGCAGCTCCATGCTAGCAGCTGACCAAGAGACCCAGTACTTC.

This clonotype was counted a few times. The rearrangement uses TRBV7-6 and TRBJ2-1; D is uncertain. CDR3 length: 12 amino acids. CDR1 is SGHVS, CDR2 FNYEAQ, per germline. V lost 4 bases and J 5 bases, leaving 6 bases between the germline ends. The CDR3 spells CASSYRNNEQFF. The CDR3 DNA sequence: TGTGCCAGCAGCTACCGTAACAATGAGCAGTTCTTC.